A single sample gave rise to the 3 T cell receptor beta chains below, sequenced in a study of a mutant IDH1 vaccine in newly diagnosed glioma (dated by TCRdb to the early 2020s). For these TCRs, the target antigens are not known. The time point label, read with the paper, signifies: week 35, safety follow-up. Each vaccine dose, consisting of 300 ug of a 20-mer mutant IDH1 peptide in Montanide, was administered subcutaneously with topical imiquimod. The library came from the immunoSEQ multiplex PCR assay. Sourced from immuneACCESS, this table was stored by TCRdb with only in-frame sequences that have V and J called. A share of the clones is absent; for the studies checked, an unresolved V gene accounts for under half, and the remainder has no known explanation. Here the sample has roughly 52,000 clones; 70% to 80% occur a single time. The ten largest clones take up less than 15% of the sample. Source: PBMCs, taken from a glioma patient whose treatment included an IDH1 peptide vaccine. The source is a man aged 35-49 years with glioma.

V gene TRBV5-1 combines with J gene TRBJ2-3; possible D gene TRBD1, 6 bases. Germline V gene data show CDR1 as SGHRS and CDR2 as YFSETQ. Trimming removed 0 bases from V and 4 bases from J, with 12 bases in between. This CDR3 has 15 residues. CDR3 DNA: TGCGCCAGCAGCTTGGAGGGCAGGGGACCAGATACGCAGTATTTT. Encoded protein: CASSLEGRGPDTQYF.

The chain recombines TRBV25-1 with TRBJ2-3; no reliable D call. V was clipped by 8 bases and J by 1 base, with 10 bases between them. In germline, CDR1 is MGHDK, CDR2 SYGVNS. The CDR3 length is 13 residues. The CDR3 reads CASAVVGTDTQYF. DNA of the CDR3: TGTGCCAGCGCCGTCGTGGGCACAGATACGCAGTATTTT.

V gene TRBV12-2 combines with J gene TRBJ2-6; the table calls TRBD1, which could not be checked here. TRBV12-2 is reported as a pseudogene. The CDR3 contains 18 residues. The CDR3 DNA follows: TGTGCAAGTCGCATAGACCTCTCCACACAAAGTCGGGCCAACGTCCTGACTTTC. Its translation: CASRIDLSTQSRANVLTF.